These 16 T cell receptor beta chains were all obtained from the same sample, sequenced in a study of OX40 agonist ivuxolimab in advanced cancers. Profiled with immunoSEQ multiplex PCR; TCRdb holds only in-frame clones, not every one. The sample records about 60,000 clones, about 91% being singletons. Sequencing was performed on CD4+ or CD8+ T cells sorted from blood, taken in a trial of the OX40 agonist ivuxolimab. These receptors came from an adult with an advanced solid tumor such as melanoma, head and neck, liver or kidney cancer.

The sample holds one count of this clone. The chain joins TRBV12-5 to TRBJ2-2; D is possibly TRBD1 (6 bases). V shed 4 bases and J shed 3 bases, with 15 bases lying between them. Germline loops: CDR1 LGHNT, CDR2 FRNRAP. The CDR3 has 16 amino acids. The CDR3: CASGSTPGQYTGELFF. As DNA, the CDR3 is TGTGCTAGTGGTTCCACTCCCGGACAGTACACCGGGGAGCTGTTTTTT.

This sequence joins TRBV5-4 and TRBJ1-6; 11 bases agree with TRBD1. CDR1 SGHNT and CDR2 YYREEE come from the germline V gene (reference sequence). J gave up 7 bases and V 4 bases, and 7 bases lay outside the gene matches. The CDR3 consists of 16 residues. The CDR3 nucleotides read TGTGCCAGCAGCATTTCGGACAGGGGGCGAAATTCACCCCTCCACTTT. It is translated as CASSISDRGRNSPLHF.

The chain links TRBV11-1 to TRBJ2-1; 8 bases align to TRBD2. Germline V CDR1 and CDR2: SGHAT, FQDESV (reference sequence). CDR3 size: 18 residues. Trimming removed 1 base from V and 4 bases from J; junction bases left unmatched: 12. The CDR3 DNA follows: TGTGCCAGCAGCTTAGGGGAGCGGGCGGGGGGCCGTTACAATGAGCAGTTCTTC. This gives the protein CASSLGERAGGRYNEQFF.

In its sample, this clone was seen a few times. The chain joins TRBV4-1 to TRBJ2-7; D call uncertain. V lost 1 base to trimming and J lost 3 bases, with 10 bases between them. The CDR3 runs 14 residues. Germline V gene sequence: CDR1 MGHRA, CDR2 YSYEKL. Written as DNA, the CDR3 is TGCGCCAGCAGCCAAGTAGTTAGCAGCTACGAGCAGTACGTC. It yields the protein CASSQVVSSYEQYV.

The chain employs TRBV27 and TRBJ2-2; no clear D gene. V was shortened by 4 bases and J by 0 bases, with 9 bases between the two germline ends. The germline V gene encodes CDR1 MNHEY and CDR2 SMNVEV (reference sequence). The CDR3 totals 15 residues. The CDR3 is CASSSIGTNTGELFF. Here the CDR3 DNA reads TGTGCCAGCAGTTCGATCGGAACGAACACCGGGGAGCTGTTTTTT.

The chain links TRBV11-2 to TRBJ1-4, with 7 bases fitting TRBD1. The V and J ends lost 2 bases and 5 bases, in that order; junction bases with no gene match: 2. This CDR3 contains 14 residues. The germline CDR1 and CDR2 sequences are SGHAT and FQNNGV. The DNA for the CDR3 is TGTGCCAGCAGCTTAACAGGGGCCAATGAAAAACTGTTTTTT. This encodes CASSLTGANEKLFF.

The chain joins TRBV5-1 to TRBJ2-2, with TRBD1 as a possible D gene (6 bases). Germline V CDR1 and CDR2: SGHRS, YFSETQ. The CDR3 totals 18 residues. V was pared by 4 bases and J by 2 bases, with 21 bases between. In nucleotides, the CDR3 is TGCGCCAGCAGCCAGTCGGCGCTACAGGGATTAAACACCGGGGAGCTGTTTTTT. This codes for CASSQSALQGLNTGELFF.

The chain employs TRBV6-1 and TRBJ2-7; D might be TRBD1 (5 bases). The ends were cut back, 2 bases at V and 5 bases at J, with 13 bases in the middle. The CDR3 consists of 14 residues. The V gene's germline CDR1 is MNHNS and CDR2 SASEGT. CDR3 in DNA: TGTGCCAGCAGTGAAAGAATAGGACATCACGAGCAGTACTTC. Translation: CASSERIGHHEQYF.

The gene calls are TRBV6-1 and TRBJ2-3, with 9 bases aligning to TRBD1. This CDR3 comprises 15 residues. Germline lookup yields CDR1 MNHNS and CDR2 SASEGT. After removal of 4 bases from V and 3 bases from J, the junction contained 5 bases not matched to a gene. The CDR3 DNA follows: TGTGCCAGCAGTGGATTGGACAGGGGAACAGATACGCAGTATTTT. This codes for CASSGLDRGTDTQYF.

The rearrangement joins TRBV2 to TRBJ1-1, with D tentatively TRBD1 (5 bases). The V gene lost 4 bases and the J gene lost 5 bases, with 14 bases spanning the gap. This CDR3 region has 14 residues. Per germline, CDR1 SNHLY and CDR2 FYNNEI. The CDR3: CASSGSGFGTEAFF. For the CDR3, the DNA is TGTGCCAGCAGTGGATCAGGGTTTGGGACTGAAGCTTTCTTT.

The genes are TRBV28 and TRBJ2-7; tentatively, D is TRBD2 (5 bases). The CDR3 is 14 amino acids. The V and J ends lost 3 bases and 2 bases respectively, with 11 bases between them. Germline-derived CDR1 and CDR2 are MDHEN and SYDVKM. CDR3 nucleotide sequence: TGTGCCAGCAGTTTTAGAGGGAGTACCTACGAGCAGTACTTC. As protein: CASSFRGSTYEQYF.

V gene TRBV28 combines with J gene TRBJ2-1, with a tentative D call TRBD2 (6 bases). The CDR3 length is 15 residues. Deletions cut 0 bases from V and 5 bases from J, with 11 bases between. Per the germline V gene, CDR1 is MDHEN and CDR2 is SYDVKM. CDR3 sequence reads: CASSLWGTEDNEQFF. The CDR3, as DNA: TGTGCCAGCAGTTTATGGGGGACTGAAGACAATGAGCAGTTCTTC.

This chain links TRBV28 with TRBJ2-3; D may be TRBD1 (5 bases). Germline V gives CDR1 MDHEN, CDR2 SYDVKM. V lost 6 bases and J 2 bases, leaving 18 bases between the germline ends. The CDR3 consists of 16 residues. CDR3 in amino acids: CASSQTPDSYTDTQYF. The DNA of the CDR3 is TGTGCCAGCAGCCAAACCCCAGACAGCTACACAGATACGCAGTATTTT.

This chain uses TRBV7-9 with TRBJ1-2; 7 nucleotides match TRBD1. Germline CDR1 is SEHNR and CDR2 is FQNEAQ (reference sequence). The CDR3 runs 13 residues. After removal of 5 bases from V and 4 bases from J, the junction contained 4 bases not matched to a gene. As DNA, the CDR3 is TGTGCCAGCAGCCCTGGGACAGTCTATGGCTACACCTTC. The encoded protein is CASSPGTVYGYTF.

The chain has TRBV9 and TRBJ1-2, with D unresolved. CDR1 is SGDLS and CDR2 is YYNGEE in the germline V gene. Trimming stripped 3 bases from V and 4 bases from J, with 25 bases between. The CDR3 contains 18 residues. CDR3 sequence (DNA): TGTGCCAGCAGCGGAGAGCAGACCGGGCCCTTCGCGGGCTATGGCTACACCTTC. Amino acid sequence: CASSGEQTGPFAGYGYTF. The variable domain in full, with the rest retrieved from reference TRBV9 and TRBJ1-2, is DSGVTQTPKHLITATGQRVTLRCSPRSGDLSVYWYQQSLDQGLQFLIQYYNGEERAKGNILERFSAQQFPDLHSELNLSSLELGDSALYFCASSGEQTGPFAGYGYTFGSGTRLTVV.

The rearrangement uses TRBV7-9 and TRBJ1-3, with unresolved D. The CDR3 sequence is 15 residues long. Trimming stripped 1 base from V and 0 bases from J, with 7 bases between. CDR1 is SEHNR and CDR2 is FQNEAQ in the germline V gene (reference sequence). CDR3 sequence reads: CASSLGGFSGNTIYF. CDR3 DNA: TGTGCCAGCAGCTTAGGGGGTTTCTCTGGAAACACCATATATTTT.